This record concerns one T cell receptor beta chain sequence. Its target is not known. This record comes from a study of blood T cells in healthy people across ages. Combining a sample-barcoded 5' primer with a J-beta primer mix, a second PCR ran for about 6 to 11 cycles. TCRdb re-derived calls from the 5' RACE reads in MiXCR, one entry per CDR3 protein. The sample has about 1.4 million distinct CDR3 sequences, approximately 59% seen once; the top ten hold 6.5% to 8.5%. Germline V gene lookup returns CDR1 MNHEY and CDR2 SMNVEV (reference sequence). The V end was cut by 6 bases, the J end by 4 bases, with 14 bases between. CDR3 size: 14 residues. Study results and caveats: While age rose, TCR beta diversity per million T cells dropped in a roughly linear way.

This chain links TRBV27 with TRBJ2-3; D perhaps matches TRBD2 (6 bases). Input material: blood. The receptor was isolated from a man younger than 30 in good health. DNA of the CDR3: TGTGCCAGCAGGAAGGAGGGCGGCGCAGATACGCAGTATTTT. Encoded protein: CASRKEGGADTQYF.